What follows is one T cell receptor (beta chain) and its context. This sample was included in a study of T cell changes during pregnancy in multiple sclerosis. Germline assignment: CDR1 GTSNPN and CDR2 SVGIG (reference sequence). Trimming cost V 8 bases and J 0 bases, with 13 bases left between them. The length of the CDR3 is 14 residues. Sequencing was performed with immunoSEQ multiplex PCR; in TCRdb, only in-frame clones are kept and a portion is missing. Among 100,000 to 150,000 clones listed, approximately 95% were seen once. The input for sequencing was peripheral blood, taken before pregnancy. The sequence came from a female donor with multiple sclerosis, enrolled in a pregnancy study. The chain links TRBV30 to TRBJ2-2; D unclear. Here the CDR3 reads CATVEIPNTGELFF. CDR3 DNA sequence: TGTGCCACCGTAGAGATACCGAACACCGGGGAGCTGTTTTTT.